Listed here are 21 T cell receptor beta chains from one sample, sequenced in a study of T cell responses to AZD1222 COVID-19 vaccine. The method was immunoSEQ multiplex PCR; TCRdb's version includes in-frame clones alone and lacks a portion of them. The sample lists some 79,000 clones, around 81% occurring once. Sequencing used peripheral blood, obtained 28 days after the second AZD1222 dose. These receptors all come from an adult who received the AZD1222 COVID-19 vaccine.

The J gene is TRBJ1-6, the V gene TRBV3-1 (or the pseudogene TRBV3-2), with TRBD1 matching over 8 bases. CDR1 and CDR2 (germline): LGHDT, YNNKEL (reference sequence). The CDR3 is 15 residues long. V lost 0 bases and J lost 9; bases outside the gene matches: 4. Here the CDR3 reads CASSQEFRGPSPLHF. CDR3 coding DNA: TGTGCCAGCAGCCAAGAGTTCAGGGGGCCTTCACCCCTCCACTTT.

The chain combines TRBV15 with TRBJ2-7, with TRBD2 matching 9 bases. Trimming cost V 2 bases and J 2 bases; bases outside gene matches: 10. Per the germline V gene, CDR1 is LNHNV and CDR2 is YYDKDF (reference sequence). The CDR3 consists of 17 residues. This chain's CDR3 is CATSRQPPSGEAYEQYF. CDR3 in DNA: TGTGCCACCAGCAGACAGCCCCCTAGCGGGGAAGCCTACGAGCAGTACTTC.

This clone was detected many times. The chain employs TRBV13 and TRBJ1-2; TRBD1 is a possible D gene (5 bases). This CDR3 has 16 residues. Trimming pared 6 bases from V and 1 base from J, leaving 18 bases between. The germline V gene encodes CDR1 PRHDT and CDR2 FYEKMQ (reference sequence). CDR3 nucleotide sequence: TGTGCCAGCAGATGGCGAGGGTCGGGGGTTAACTATGGCTACACCTTC. It specifies CASRWRGSGVNYGYTF.

V is TRBV9 and J is TRBJ1-5, with 7 positions matching TRBD1. The CDR3 length is 15 residues. The germline V gene encodes CDR1 SGDLS and CDR2 YYNGEE. J was trimmed by 4 bases and V by 2 bases; bases with no gene match: 6. The CDR3 coding sequence is TGTGCCAGCAGCGTGGGAGGGACAGTTAATCAGCCCCAGCATTTT. Its translation is CASSVGGTVNQPQHF. Using reference TRBV9 and TRBJ1-5 for the parts outside the CDR3, the full variable domain is DSGVTQTPKHLITATGQRVTLRCSPRSGDLSVYWYQQSLDQGLQFLIQYYNGEERAKGNILERFSAQQFPDLHSELNLSSLELGDSALYFCASSVGGTVNQPQHFGDGTRLSIL.

A single count supports this clone. This chain connects TRBV7-2 to TRBJ2-1; D unclear. Deletions cut 0 bases from V and 0 bases from J, with 9 bases between. This CDR3 has 16 amino acids. The V gene's germline CDR1 is SGHTA and CDR2 FQGNSA. CDR3 in amino acids: CASSLAVSSSYNEQFF. DNA of the CDR3: TGTGCCAGCAGCTTAGCGGTCAGTAGCTCCTACAATGAGCAGTTCTTC.

This sequence joins TRBV29-1 and TRBJ2-3; D unclear. Trimming pared 7 bases from V and 2 bases from J, leaving 13 bases between. Germline CDR1 and CDR2: SQVTM and ANQGSEA. The CDR3 is 13 amino acids. The CDR3 sequence is CSESIIITDTQYF. CDR3 in DNA: TGCAGCGAATCGATCATAATCACAGATACGCAGTATTTT.

The chain is built from TRBV7-8 and TRBJ1-3; tentative D call: TRBD1 (5 bases). The germline V gene has CDR1 SGHVS and CDR2 FQNEAQ. The CDR3 sequence is 14 residues long. Trimming stripped 5 bases from V and 4 bases from J, with 12 bases between. The CDR3 here is CASSRGTAGNTIYF. The CDR3 DNA is TGTGCCAGCAGCCGAGGGACTGCCGGAAACACCATATATTTT. Variable domain in full (rest from reference TRBV7-8 and TRBJ1-3): GAGVSQSPRYKVAKRGQDVALRCDPISGHVSLFWYQQALGQGPEFLTYFQNEAQLDKSGLPSDRFFAERPEGSVSTLKIQRTQQEDSAVYLCASSRGTAGNTIYFGEGSWLTVV.

The V and J genes are TRBV6-6 and TRBJ1-5; 8 bases fit TRBD1. The V and J ends lost 5 bases and 6 bases, in that order; junction bases with no gene match: 15. The CDR3 totals 17 residues. The germline V gene encodes CDR1 MNHNY and CDR2 SVGAGI (reference sequence). DNA of the CDR3: TGTGCCAGCAGTCGAACCGCCGGGACAGGTGGGATTCAGCCCCAGCATTTT. Translation: CASSRTAGTGGIQPQHF.

This clone was counted a few times. The chain couples TRBV5-1 to TRBJ2-3; D might be TRBD1 or TRBD2, each matching 6 bases. From germline, CDR1 is SGHRS and CDR2 YFSETQ. The V end was cut by 2 bases, the J end by 4 bases, with 14 bases between. This CDR3 comprises 15 residues. As DNA, the CDR3 is TGCGCCAGCAGCTTCGACGGGGGCAGACCAGATACGCAGTATTTT. Protein: CASSFDGGRPDTQYF.

CDR3 DNA sequence: TGTGCCAGCAGCTTAGTTGGGGGGCTCGTCGATGAGCAGTTCTTC. Its translation: CASSLVGGLVDEQFF. The chain has TRBV7-9 and TRBJ2-1; D possibly matches TRBD1 or TRBD2 (6 bases each). Trimming cost V 1 base and J 8 bases, with 15 bases left between them. Germline CDR1 SEHNR, CDR2 FQNEAQ (reference sequence). This CDR3 is 15 amino acids long.

The chain combines TRBV7-2 with TRBJ2-2, with D unresolved. CDR1 and CDR2 (germline): SGHTA, FQGNSA. CDR3 length equals 13 residues. V was pared by 4 bases and J by 4 bases, with 7 bases between. The CDR3 is CASSSLTTGELFF. The CDR3 bases are TGTGCCAGCAGCTCGCTTACCACCGGGGAGCTGTTTTTT.

The genes are TRBV2 and TRBJ2-7; 10 bases map to TRBD1. V was clipped by 6 bases and J by 5 bases; unmatched bases: 7. Germline V gene lookup returns CDR1 SNHLY and CDR2 FYNNEI. CDR3 length equals 14 residues. The chain's CDR3 is CASRDPTGGHEQYF. In nucleotides, the CDR3 is TGTGCCAGCAGGGACCCGACAGGGGGCCACGAGCAGTACTTC.

CDR3 coding DNA: TGTGCCTGGCAGTATGGGGCCTACGAGCAGTACTTC. As protein: CAWQYGAYEQYF. The gene calls are TRBV30 and TRBJ2-7; no definite D call. V shed 5 bases and J shed 2 bases, with 10 bases lying between them. Germline CDR1 and CDR2: GTSNPN and SVGIG (reference sequence). The CDR3 extends over 12 amino acids.

The chain uses TRBV2 and TRBJ2-5, with 11 positions matching TRBD2. With V trimmed by 2 bases and J by 2 bases, 7 bases remained unmatched. The CDR3 totals 17 residues. Germline V lookup: CDR1 SNHLY, CDR2 FYNNEI. This CDR3 reads CASSENSGGDWQETQYF. CDR3 nucleotide sequence: TGTGCCAGCAGTGAAAATAGCGGGGGGGATTGGCAAGAGACCCAGTACTTC.

As for this clone: At one of its ends the junction is not consistent with the germline gene, which may arise from a read error. This chain joins TRBV12-3 or TRBV12-4 and TRBJ1-5; D gene uncertain. The CDR3 runs 12 residues. The CDR3 reads CASSFSAGPQHF. The CDR3 region has the DNA TGTGCCAGCAGTTTCTCGGCTGGGCCCCAGCATTTC.

CDR3 sequence reads: CASSERLSVSYEQYF. The CDR3 region has the DNA TGTGCCAGCAGTGAAAGGTTGAGCGTCTCCTACGAGCAGTACTTC. The chain is built from TRBV2 and TRBJ2-7; D is uncertain. The CDR3 loop spans 15 amino acids. CDR1 and CDR2 from the germline V gene are SNHLY and FYNNEI. With 2 bases removed from V and 0 bases from J, the gap between germline ends came to 11 bases.

DNA of the CDR3: TGTGCCAGTAGTAAAGACAGGACGACTCAAGAGACCCAGTACTTC. Residues: CASSKDRTTQETQYF. The chain joins TRBV19 to TRBJ2-5; D perhaps matches TRBD1 (6 bases). This CDR3 comprises 15 residues. Trimming removed 4 bases from V and 2 bases from J, with 14 bases in between. The germline V gene encodes CDR1 LNHDA and CDR2 SQIVND (reference sequence).

The chain recombines TRBV6-1 with TRBJ1-4; TRBD1 matches at 7 bases. Germline values: CDR1 MNHNS, CDR2 SASEGT. CDR3 length: 15 residues. V dropped 3 bases and J dropped 5; count of bases not matched to a gene: 6. This CDR3 is CASSDLTGWNEKLFF. In DNA form, the CDR3 reads TGTGCCAGCAGTGACCTGACAGGGTGGAATGAAAAACTGTTTTTT.

This clone was found a few times. This sequence joins TRBV21-1 and TRBJ2-1; the DNA was not used to check the table's D call, TRBD2. TRBV21-1 is a documented pseudogene. The CDR3 runs to 16 residues. CDR3 nucleotides: TGTGCCAGCAGCAAATCGGGGGGAATCACCTACAATGAGCAGTTCTTC. Residues: CASSKSGGITYNEQFF.

The rearrangement links TRBV6-1 to TRBJ1-1; perhaps TRBD1 as D (5 bases). The germline CDR1 and CDR2 sequences are MNHNS and SASEGT. V lost 2 bases and J 2 bases, leaving 9 bases between the germline ends. This CDR3 contains 14 residues. The CDR3 here is CASSERGRNTEAFF. The CDR3 DNA follows: TGTGCCAGCAGTGAACGGGGCAGAAACACTGAAGCTTTCTTT.

This clone was seen a handful of times. The chain couples TRBV11-1 to TRBJ2-1; TRBD1 is a possible D gene (6 bases). Trimming pared 7 bases from V and 8 bases from J, leaving 9 bases between. Germline CDR1 and CDR2: SGHAT and FQDESV (reference sequence). The CDR3 contains 11 residues. DNA for the CDR3: TGTGCCAGCACCAGGGGAGATGAGCAGTTCTTC. Translated, it gives CASTRGDEQFF.